The 22 T cell receptor beta chains given below trace back to one sample, sequenced in a study of T cell responses to AZD1222 COVID-19 vaccine. Only in-frame clones appear in the TCRdb table, and some are missing; sequencing was by immunoSEQ multiplex PCR. The sample lists fewer than 90,000 clones, roughly 90% occurring once. Sequencing was performed on peripheral blood, taken on day 0 of AZD1222 vaccination. These receptors were taken from an adult in good health.

The V call is TRBV9, the J call TRBJ1-5; 7 bases match TRBD1. V shed 5 bases, J shed 5 bases, and the junction held 7 bases outside the gene matches. The length of the CDR3 is 14 residues. Germline V gives CDR1 SGDLS, CDR2 YYNGEE. The DNA for the CDR3 is TGTGCCAGCAGTCGACAGGGTTCGGATCAGCCCCAGCATTTT. It translates to CASSRQGSDQPQHF.

CDR3 amino acids: CASSPSIGRETNTIYF. In DNA, the CDR3 is TGTGCCAGCAGCCCAAGTATTGGCAGGGAGACCAACACCATATATTTT. The V call is TRBV4-2, the J call TRBJ1-3, with a possible D match to TRBD1 (5 bases). The V end was cut by 4 bases, the J end by 7 bases, with 20 bases between. The CDR3 consists of 16 residues. CDR1 LGHNA and CDR2 YNFKEQ come from the germline V gene.

The DNA of the CDR3 is TGTGCCAGCAGCTTAGGAGGGGAAAATGAGCAGTTCTTC. This encodes CASSLGGENEQFF. The chain carries TRBV7-8 and TRBJ2-1; TRBD1 or TRBD2 may be the D gene (5 bases each). CDR3 length: 13 amino acids. The V end was cut by 1 base, the J end by 7 bases, with 8 bases between. Germline CDR1 reads SGHVS; CDR2 reads FQNEAQ.

This clone appeared a few times. The junction departs from the called germline gene at one end, perhaps through a read error. The chain has TRBV7-3 and TRBJ2-1; D may be TRBD1 (5 bases). Germline V gives CDR1 SGHTA, CDR2 FQGTGA. This CDR3 region has 15 residues. CDR3 nucleotide sequence: TGTGCCAGCAGCCTAACGAGGACATCTTACAATGAGCAGTTCTTC. This encodes CASSLTRTSYNEQFF. Together with reference TRBV7-3 and TRBJ2-1, the CDR3 gives the full variable domain: GAGVSQTPSNKVTEKGKYVELRCDPISGHTALYWYRQSLGQGPEFLIYFQGTGAADDSGLPNDRFFAVRPEGSVSTLKIQRTERGDSAVYLCASSLTRTSYNEQFFGPGTRLTVL.

The J gene is TRBJ1-2, the V gene TRBV21-1. TRBV21-1 is described as a pseudogene. This CDR3 region has 15 residues. CDR3 sequence: CASSKVTGRWYGYTF. The CDR3 region has the DNA TGTGCCAGCAGCAAAGTGACGGGGCGGTGGTATGGCTACACCTTC.

Comment on this clone: The same CDR3 arises from other DNA sequences in this sample as well. The chain joins TRBV28 to TRBJ2-3; D is unresolved. The CDR3 has 12 amino acids. Germline CDR1 and CDR2: MDHEN and SYDVKM. V dropped 3 bases and J dropped 7 bases, with 8 bases sitting between them. This CDR3 reads CASSFRRNTQYF. The CDR3 nucleotides are TGTGCCAGCAGTTTCCGACGGAATACGCAGTATTTT.

As regards this clone: One end of the junction varies from germline; a read error may be responsible. The genes are TRBV5-1 and TRBJ1-3, with D possibly being TRBD1 (6 bases). Germline CDR1 reads SGHRS; CDR2 reads YFSETQ. The CDR3 runs 12 residues. The CDR3 bases are TGCGCCAGGACCCCACAGGGAAGTCCTCACAATTTT. Its protein product is CARTPQGSPHNF. Filled out from reference TRBV5-1 and TRBJ1-3, the complete variable domain reads KAGVTQTPRYLIKTRGQQVTLSCSPISGHRSVSWYQQTPGQGLQFLFEYFSETQRNKGNFPGRFSGRQFSNSRSEMNVSTLELGDSALYLCARTPQGSPHNFGEGSWLTVV.

Comments on this clone: In the same sample, other DNA sequences code for this CDR3. This chain connects TRBV19 to TRBJ1-6, with D possibly TRBD1 on 6 matching bases. The germline V and J ends were trimmed by 5 bases and 1 base, with 12 bases remaining between them. This CDR3 spans 16 amino acids. CDR1 and CDR2 (germline): LNHDA, SQIVND (reference sequence). The CDR3: CASSSRGRSYNSPLHF. In nucleotides, the CDR3 is TGTGCCAGTAGTTCCAGGGGAAGGTCCTATAATTCACCCCTCCACTTT.

As DNA, the CDR3 is TGTGCCAGCAGCTTACTGGGACAGCCTTACAATGAGCAGTTCTTC. This translates into CASSLLGQPYNEQFF. The chain combines TRBV7-9 with TRBJ2-1; 7 bases agree with TRBD1. Germline CDR1 reads SEHNR; CDR2 reads FQNEAQ (reference sequence). The CDR3 is made up of 15 amino acids. The V segment lost 2 bases and the J segment 4 bases; nucleotides outside the gene matches: 5. The full variable domain, completed using reference TRBV7-9 and TRBJ2-1, is DTGVSQNPRHKITKRGQNVTFRCDPISEHNRLYWYRQTLGQGPEFLTYFQNEAQLEKSRLLSDRFSAERPKGSFSTLEIQRTEQGDSAMYLCASSLLGQPYNEQFFGPGTRLTVL.

This clone was recorded once. The chain has TRBV5-8 and TRBJ2-3, with D possibly TRBD1 on 5 matching bases. Germline CDR1 SGHTS, CDR2 YDEGEE. The CDR3 has 14 residues. Trimming removed 4 bases at V and 2 bases at J, with 11 bases between. In DNA, the CDR3 is TGTGCCAGCAGCAGGGGTGGTACCACAGATACGCAGTATTTT. Its translation: CASSRGGTTDTQYF. Based on the CDR3 plus reference TRBV5-8 and TRBJ2-3, the full variable domain is EAGVTQSPTHLIKTRGQQATLRCSPISGHTSVYWYQQALGLGLQFLLWYDEGEERNRGNFPPRFSGRQFPNYSSELNVNALELEDSALYLCASSRGGTTDTQYFGPGTRLTVL.

This clone came up once. This chain joins TRBV7-9 and TRBJ1-1; D is uncertain. CDR1 SEHNR and CDR2 FQNEAQ come from the germline V gene (reference sequence). V was clipped by 4 bases and J by 4 bases, with 13 bases between them. The CDR3 spans 14 residues. The CDR3 coding sequence is TGTGCCAGCAGCTCGGGATTATACGGCACTGAAGCTTTCTTT. Amino acid sequence: CASSSGLYGTEAFF.

The V and J genes are TRBV5-1 and TRBJ1-4, with 7 bases lining up with TRBD1. The CDR3 runs to 17 residues. After removal of 0 bases from V and 5 bases from J, the junction contained 10 bases not matched to a gene. From germline, CDR1 is SGHRS and CDR2 YFSETQ. The DNA for the CDR3 is TGCGCCAGCAGCTTGGGCGGAGGGACAGTAAGCAATGAAAAACTGTTTTTT. This gives the protein CASSLGGGTVSNEKLFF.

The V call is TRBV29-1, the J call TRBJ1-3; D gene uncertain. Germline V CDR1 and CDR2: SQVTM, ANQGSEA. The CDR3 has 12 residues. The V end lost 7 bases, the J end lost 0 bases, and 7 bases lay between the germline ends. In DNA form, the CDR3 reads TGCAGCGGTGGAGACTCTGGAAACACCATATATTTT. Translated, it gives CSGGDSGNTIYF.

This CDR3 reads CASKIEGTDTQYF. The CDR3 DNA is TGTGCCAGTAAAATAGAGGGCACAGATACGCAGTATTTT. The chain couples TRBV19 to TRBJ2-3; unclear D gene. The V gene's germline CDR1 is LNHDA and CDR2 SQIVND (reference sequence). Trimming took 7 bases from V and 1 from J, leaving 9 bases between them. The CDR3 spans 13 residues.

The chain carries TRBV5-6 and TRBJ2-7; 12 positions match TRBD1. The CDR3 has 18 residues. J lost 2 bases, V lost 3 bases, and 12 bases had no gene match. Germline V lookup: CDR1 SGHDT, CDR2 YYEEEE. CDR3 residues: CASSSPGQGAFVAYEQYF. The CDR3, as DNA: TGTGCCAGCAGCTCACCGGGACAGGGGGCGTTCGTGGCCTACGAGCAGTACTTC.

This clone was counted a single time. The rearrangement joins TRBV9 to TRBJ1-3, with unresolved D. Germline CDR1 is SGDLS and CDR2 is YYNGEE. Trimming took off 3 bases at V and 2 bases at J, with 15 bases between the two ends. The CDR3 sequence is 16 residues long. The CDR3 bases are TGTGCCAGCAGCGCCTACGCCGCGGTCACTGGAAACACCATATATTTT. Its translation: CASSAYAAVTGNTIYF.

This clone was counted once. The chain joins TRBV19 to TRBJ2-2; D is ambiguous. V was pared by 7 bases and J by 9 bases, with 12 bases between. CDR1 and CDR2 from the germline V gene are LNHDA and SQIVND (reference sequence). The CDR3 covers 12 residues. CDR3 loop: CASNTPVRELFF. The CDR3 nucleotides are TGTGCCAGTAACACCCCAGTACGGGAGCTGTTTTTT.

This chain connects TRBV21-1 to TRBJ2-5; TRBD2 is the table's D call, not checked against the DNA. TRBV21-1 is noted as a pseudogene. The length of the CDR3 is 11 residues. The CDR3 protein is CASSAMETQYF. CDR3 in DNA: TGTGCCAGCAGCGCGATGGAGACCCAGTACTTC.

The rearrangement joins TRBV12-3 or TRBV12-4 to TRBJ1-4; D unclear. The CDR3 extends over 13 amino acids. V lost 6 bases and J lost 0, with 5 bases in between. The CDR3 sequence: CASRPPTNEKLFF. The CDR3 nucleotides read TGTGCCAGCAGGCCGCCAACTAATGAAAAACTGTTTTTT.

V gene TRBV6-5 combines with J gene TRBJ1-6; D not certain. Looked up from germline, CDR1 is MNHEY and CDR2 is SVGAGI. The CDR3 spans 15 residues. V was cut by 8 bases and J by 5 bases, with 16 bases left in between. The CDR3 DNA is TGTGCCAGCTCGCGGGATAGAGCCCATAATTCACCCCTCCACTTT. This translates into CASSRDRAHNSPLHF.

The rearrangement uses TRBV7-6 and TRBJ1-2; D might be TRBD1 (5 bases). The CDR3 runs to 16 residues. Trimming left V 1 base short and J 2 bases short, with 14 bases between. CDR1 and CDR2 (germline): SGHVS, FNYEAQ. Here the CDR3 reads CASSLGLRGTNYGYTF. The CDR3 nucleotides read TGTGCCAGCAGCTTAGGATTGAGGGGAACCAACTATGGCTACACCTTC.

This clone was counted a single time. The CDR3 nucleotides read TGTGCCAGCAGCCAGCCCTCCGGGACTAACACCGGGGAGCTGTTTTTT. Amino acids: CASSQPSGTNTGELFF. V gene TRBV11-1 combines with J gene TRBJ2-2; tentative D call: TRBD2 (6 bases). This CDR3 comprises 16 residues. Germline loops: CDR1 SGHAT, CDR2 FQDESV (reference sequence). V was clipped by 5 bases and J by 2 bases, with 15 bases between them.